A single sample gave rise to the 3 T cell receptor beta chains below, sequenced in a study of vaccination effects on CD4 cells after COVID-19. These receptors' antigens are unknown. TCRdb's copy holds only in-frame clones and misses some; the assay was immunoSEQ multiplex PCR. The sample lists roughly 45,000 clones, more than 65% seen once, with under 10% in the top ten. Once cultured for 10 days, the cells underwent separation to obtain CD4+ T cells. Two-dose vaccination with either BNT162b2 or mRNA-1273 was given to the participants. The material sequenced was CD4+ T cells from PBMCs cultured without peptide, taken after COVID-19 vaccination. Receptors were obtained from a human donor who received a COVID-19 vaccine.

V usage is TRBV5-1 and J usage is TRBJ2-5; 15 bases agree with TRBD2. The V and J ends lost 4 bases and 4 bases, in that order; junction bases with no gene match: 2. There are 15 residues in the CDR3. Germline CDR1 reads SGHRS; CDR2 reads YFSETQ. CDR3 loop: CASSQGLAGGETQYF. CDR3 DNA: TGCGCCAGCAGCCAGGGACTAGCGGGAGGAGAGACCCAGTACTTC.

This clone was found a few times. CDR3 in DNA: TGTGCCAGCAGCCAAGTATTGGGGACGAACTACGAGCAGTACTTC. This codes for CASSQVLGTNYEQYF. The gene calls are TRBV4-2 and TRBJ2-7; the D gene could be TRBD1 or TRBD2 (5 bases each). V was clipped by 1 base and J by 3 bases, with 13 bases between them. The CDR3 runs 15 residues. The germline V gene has CDR1 LGHNA and CDR2 YNFKEQ.

This chain links TRBV6-5 with TRBJ1-2; tentatively, D is TRBD1 (5 bases). Per germline, CDR1 MNHEY and CDR2 SVGAGI. The CDR3 is made up of 14 amino acids. V was clipped by 0 bases and J by 6 bases, with 11 bases between them. For the CDR3, the DNA is TGTGCCAGCAGTTACTCGTGGCAGGGCGATGGCTACACCTTC. Protein sequence: CASSYSWQGDGYTF.